These T cell receptor beta chains were read from a single sample in a study of cytomegalovirus exposure and HLA in healthy donors. TCRdb's copy holds only in-frame clones and misses some; the assay was immunoSEQ multiplex PCR. The sample records 90,000 to 110,000 clones, about 86% being singletons. Sequencing input: PBMCs. The receptor source for this set is a woman younger than 30 in good health and CMV-seropositive. The CDR3 runs from the conserved cysteine through the conserved F or W. D genes are given only for firm matches. Clone size, where shown, is once, few, many, or a class for clones that have expanded.

>TRBD1|TRBJ1-3|NA|TRBV4-1
CASSHVPGQGAASGNTIYF
TGCGCCAGCAGTCACGTCCCGGGACAGGGGGCGGCTTCGGGAAACACCATATATTTT
>TRBD1|TRBJ2-7|NA|TRBV6-5
CASSGTGGSYEQYF
TGTGCCAGCAGTGGGACAGGAGGCTCCTACGAGCAGTACTTC
>NA|TRBJ2-1|NA|TRBV7-9
CASSPPPAWVNYNEQFF
TGTGCCAGCAGCCCCCCCCCAGCGTGGGTTAATTACAATGAGCAGTTCTTC
>TRBD2|TRBJ2-3|NA|TRBV6-6
CASSYKAGTDTQYF
TGTGCCAGCAGTTACAAAGCGGGAACAGATACGCAGTATTTT
>NA|TRBJ1-1|NA|TRBV5-1
CASSPVGGRQNTEAFF
TGCGCCAGCAGCCCCGTAGGGGGAAGGCAAAACACTGAAGCTTTCTTT
>TRBD2|TRBJ2-3|NA|TRBV6-4
CASSDGAGAADTQYF
TGTGCCAGCAGTGACGGGGCGGGAGCGGCAGATACGCAGTATTTT
>NA|TRBJ2-1|NA|TRBV7-9
CASSFDFNEQFF
TGTGCCAGCAGCTTCGACTTCAATGAGCAGTTCTTC
>TRBD1|TRBJ2-3|NA|TRBV5-1
CASSHGQEIDTQYF
TGCGCCAGCAGCCATGGACAGGAGATAGATACGCAGTATTTT
>TRBD1|TRBJ2-2|NA|TRBV5-6
CASSDLTGGVTNTGELFF
TGTGCCAGCAGCGACTTGACAGGGGGCGTCACGAACACCGGGGAGCTGTTTTTT
>TRBD1|TRBJ2-6|NA|TRBV27
CASSGQGFSGANVLTF
TGTGCCAGCAGTGGACAGGGCTTTAGTGGGGCCAACGTCCTGACTTTC
>NA|TRBJ1-3|NA|TRBV6-6
CASSPSGGADTIYF
TGTGCCAGCAGTCCCTCGGGCGGGGCGGACACCATATATTTT
>NA|TRBJ2-1|NA|TRBV5-6
CASSHHRRGPESSYNEQFF
TGTGCCAGCAGCCACCATAGGCGGGGTCCCGAGAGCTCCTACAATGAGCAGTTCTTC
>NA|TRBJ1-6|NA|TRBV10-3
CAIRGSTGTGLPSPLHF
TGTGCCATCAGGGGCTCAACAGGGACGGGCCTCCCTTCACCCCTCCACTTT
>NA|TRBJ1-2|NA|TRBV27
CASSGGMGYTF
TGTGCCAGCAGCGGGGGAATGGGCTACACCTTC
>NA|TRBJ2-4|NA|TRBV6-1
CASSTGGKNIQYF
TGTGCCAGCAGTACGGGTGGCAAAAACATTCAGTACTTC
>NA|TRBJ2-5|NA|TRBV7-9
CASSPARTQYF
TGTGCCAGCAGCCCTGCTAGGACCCAGTACTTC
>TRBD1|TRBJ1-2|once|TRBV6-4
CASSAGQGGGYTF
TGTGCCAGCAGCGCGGGACAGGGTGGAGGCTACACCTTC
>NA|TRBJ2-1|NA|TRBV10-1
CASSRDSFFYNEQFF
TGCGCCAGCAGTAGAGACAGCTTCTTCTACAATGAGCAGTTCTTC
>NA|TRBJ1-1|NA|TRBV4-1
CASSQSVRGNTEAFF
TGCGCCAGCAGCCAAAGTGTCAGGGGGAACACTGAAGCTTTCTTT
>NA|TRBJ2-5|NA|TRBV12-5
CASGLVPAVSETSQETQYF
TGTGCTAGTGGTTTGGTACCAGCGGTTAGCGAGACGAGTCAAGAGACCCAGTACTTC
>NA|TRBJ2-5|NA|TRBV5-5
CASSLGPVQETQYF
TGTGCCAGCAGCTTGGGGCCAGTTCAAGAGACCCAGTACTTC
>NA|TRBJ1-5|NA|TRBV6-1
CASRQTVSSNQPQHF
TGTGCCAGCCGTCAGACAGTCTCTAGCAATCAGCCCCAGCATTTT
>NA|TRBJ1-2|NA|TRBV5-4
CASSLRLTEPDGYTF
TGTGCCAGCAGCTTACGTTTGACAGAACCTGACGGCTACACCTTC
>TRBD2|TRBJ2-3|NA|TRBV11-2
CASALRGKLAGGTDTQYF
TGTGCCAGCGCCTTGCGTGGGAAGCTAGCGGGGGGCACAGATACGCAGTATTTT
>NA|TRBJ1-6|NA|TRBV5-6
CASSLWLGQTYSPLHF
TGTGCCAGCAGCTTGTGGTTAGGACAGACTTATTCACCCCTCCACTTT
>NA|TRBJ1-1|NA|TRBV5-1
CASRRDENTEAFF
TGCGCCAGCAGGCGGGACGAGAACACTGAAGCTTTCTTT
>NA|TRBJ1-1|NA|TRBV19
CASSSTGRNTEAFF
TGTGCCAGTAGTTCTACAGGGAGGAACACTGAAGCTTTCTTT
>NA|TRBJ2-2|NA|TRBV6-5
CASSDKTGTGELFF
TGTGCCAGCAGTGATAAAACAGGCACCGGGGAGCTGTTTTTT
>NA|TRBJ2-1|NA|TRBV4-2
CASSQPPGDPNEQFF
TGTGCCAGCAGCCAACCGCCGGGGGATCCCAATGAGCAGTTCTTC
>NA|TRBJ2-7|NA|TRBV7-9
CASSPRGF
TGTGCCAGCAGCCCTAGGGGGTTC
>NA|TRBJ1-1|NA|TRBV7-2
CASSADSEAFF
TGTGCCAGCAGCGCCGACAGTGAAGCTTTCTTT